The 5 T cell receptor beta chains reported below all come from one sample, sequenced in a study of PD-1 blockade in classical Hodgkin lymphoma. All patients experienced relapse after autologous stem cell transplantation, and brentuximab vedotin exposure was variable. This table comes from immunoSEQ multiplex PCR, and its TCRdb copy is limited to in-frame clones, with some not included. The data show 25,000 to 30,000 clones, with roughly 83% seen just once and 20% to 25% held by the top ten. The sample here was peripheral blood mononuclear cells (PBMCs), taken before the second cycle of nivolumab. These receptors were obtained from a human donor with classical Hodgkin lymphoma.

This chain links TRBV27 with TRBJ1-6, with D tentatively TRBD1 (5 bases). V shed 4 bases and J shed 7 bases, with 11 bases lying between them. Looked up from germline, CDR1 is MNHEY and CDR2 is SMNVEV (reference sequence). This CDR3 spans 14 amino acids. CDR3 sequence reads: CASSSRAENSPLHF. The CDR3 region has the DNA TGTGCCAGCAGTTCCAGGGCGGAGAATTCACCCCTCCACTTT.

The rearrangement uses TRBV11-1 and TRBJ1-1, with TRBD1 as a possible D gene (6 bases). The V gene lost 4 bases and the J gene lost 8 bases, with 11 bases spanning the gap. The V gene's germline CDR1 is SGHAT and CDR2 FQDESV (reference sequence). This CDR3 has 12 amino acids. CDR3 in DNA: TGTGCCAGCAGCTGGTCAGGGACAGAAGCTTTCTTT. It specifies CASSWSGTEAFF.

The chain couples TRBV7-2 to TRBJ1-1, with TRBD1 as a possible D gene (5 bases). V was shortened by 1 base and J by 9 bases, with 9 bases between the two germline ends. CDR3 length: 12 amino acids. Per the germline V gene, CDR1 is SGHTA and CDR2 is FQGNSA. CDR3 DNA: TGTGCCAGCAGCTTAGAGGTGGGGCAAGCTTTCTTT. It yields the protein CASSLEVGQAFF.

The chain joins TRBV5-1 to TRBJ2-4; 11 bases agree with TRBD2. The CDR3 extends over 19 amino acids. Trimming at V came to 2 bases and at J to 6 bases, leaving 16 bases not matched to a gene. The V gene's germline CDR1 is SGHRS and CDR2 YFSETQ. CDR3 in amino acids: CASSFSGTSGPEGRNIQYF. The CDR3 DNA reads TGCGCCAGCAGCTTCTCCGGGACTAGCGGACCCGAAGGGAGAAACATTCAGTACTTC.

The chain carries TRBV29-1 and TRBJ2-7, with 8 bases lining up with TRBD1. V dropped 6 bases and J dropped 2; count of bases not matched to a gene: 6. CDR3 length: 13 amino acids. The germline V gene encodes CDR1 SQVTM and CDR2 ANQGSEA. The CDR3 spells CSVSRGQAYEQYF. DNA for the CDR3: TGCAGCGTCTCCCGGGGACAGGCCTACGAGCAGTACTTC.